This passage covers 23 T cell receptor beta chains from one sample sequenced in a study of T cell repertoires in cytomegalovirus infection (dated by TCRdb to between 2019 and 2020). The instrument given in TCRdb is Illumina HiSeq 1500. TCRdb's own reprocessing of the public reads used fastp at Q25 and MiXCR and kept productive beta chains. Under each unique CDR3 protein, matching rows form one entry showing the most common genes and DNA. Here the sample has 600,000 to 800,000 distinct CDR3 sequences; more than 20% occur a single time. The top ten hold less than 10% of the sample. The sequenced material came from CD8+ T cells from PBMCs. The receptor set was obtained from a human donor in good health (CMV status not recorded). Some clones in this sample may be carry-over from other donors' samples.

The V gene is TRBV20-1, the J gene TRBJ1-2, with a weak D call TRBD1 (5 bases). The CDR3 has 14 amino acids. The germline V and J ends were trimmed by 6 bases and 0 bases, with 14 bases remaining between them. Germline assignment: CDR1 DFQATT and CDR2 SNEGSKA (reference sequence). CDR3 DNA sequence: TGCAGTGCGCCAGCAGGGAGTTCTAACTATGGCTACACCTTC. It yields the protein CSAPAGSSNYGYTF.

This clonotype was recorded at least ten times. CDR3 in amino acids: CASTPRGKRETQYF. CDR3 in DNA: TGTGCCAGCACCCCGCGGGGTAAACGGGAGACCCAGTACTTC. The V and J genes are TRBV7-2 and TRBJ2-5; possibly TRBD2 for D (6 bases). The germline V gene encodes CDR1 SGHTA and CDR2 FQGNSA. V was trimmed by 7 bases and J by 5 bases, leaving 17 bases between them. CDR3 length: 14 amino acids.

This clonotype was picked up a small number of times. The chain couples TRBV6-2 or TRBV6-3 to TRBJ2-5; D uncertain. Germline CDR1 MNHEY, CDR2 SVGEGT. The V gene lost 7 bases and the J gene lost 5 bases, with 17 bases spanning the gap. The CDR3 spans 14 residues. The DNA of the CDR3 is TGTGCCAGCACTCTTAACCCGGGTTGGGAGACCCAGTACTTC. Residues: CASTLNPGWETQYF.

Regarding this clonotype: A single base separates this from a much larger clone, so it may be a read error. The chain links TRBV7-3 to TRBJ1-2; D uncertain. Germline V gene lookup returns CDR1 SGHTA and CDR2 FQGTGA. The CDR3 is made up of 13 amino acids. CDR3 amino acids: CANSSTPNYGYTF. Here the CDR3 DNA reads TGTGCCAACAGCTCGACACCAAACTATGGCTACACCTTC. Filled out from reference TRBV7-3 and TRBJ1-2, the complete variable domain reads GAGVSQTPSNKVTEKGKYVELRCDPISGHTALYWYRQSLGQGPEFLIYFQGTGAADDSGLPNDRFFAVRPEGSVSTLKIQRTERGDSAVYLCANSSTPNYGYTFGSGTRLTVV.

V and J are TRBV2 and TRBJ1-2; D perhaps matches TRBD1 (5 bases). Per the germline V gene, CDR1 is SNHLY and CDR2 is FYNNEI. This CDR3 has 14 amino acids. V was shortened by 4 bases and J by 4 bases, with 13 bases between the two germline ends. CDR3 sequence reads: CASSARGLFYGYTF. CDR3 DNA: TGTGCCAGCAGTGCGCGGGGCCTTTTCTATGGCTACACCTTC.

This clonotype was picked up many times. The chain joins TRBV5-6 to TRBJ2-7; unclear D gene. From germline, CDR1 is SGHDT and CDR2 YYEEEE. V was trimmed by 2 bases and J by 3 bases, leaving 6 bases between them. The CDR3 sequence is 12 residues long. The chain's CDR3 is CASSLSDYEQYF. The CDR3 DNA follows: TGTGCCAGCAGCTTATCTGACTACGAGCAGTACTTC.

This clonotype was found many times. This chain links TRBV7-9 with TRBJ2-1; a weak D match, TRBD2 (5 bases). V was cut by 5 bases and J by 5 bases, with 16 bases left in between. The CDR3 consists of 15 residues. Germline V gene data show CDR1 as SEHNR and CDR2 as FQNEAQ (reference sequence). The CDR3 nucleotides are TGTGCCAGCAGCGGACTCTTACGGCGGAACAATGAGCAGTTCTTC. It specifies CASSGLLRRNNEQFF.

The chain links TRBV20-1 to TRBJ2-1; possible D gene TRBD2, 6 bases. V was cut by 4 bases and J by 4 bases, with 17 bases left in between. Per germline, CDR1 DFQATT and CDR2 SNEGSKA (reference sequence). The CDR3 runs 15 residues. The CDR3 DNA is TGCAGTGCTACCTCCCGGGGGACGGTGTACAATGAGCAGTTCTTC. Its protein is CSATSRGTVYNEQFF.

The sample holds many counts of this clonotype. V is TRBV7-6 and J is TRBJ2-1, with TRBD1 identical over 9 bases. With 3 bases clipped from V and 6 bases from J, the junction kept 12 bases outside the gene matches. The CDR3 is 17 amino acids. Germline V CDR1 and CDR2: SGHVS, FNYEAQ. The CDR3: CASSLTSRDRVTNEQFF. In DNA, the CDR3 is TGTGCCAGCAGCTTGACCTCCCGGGACAGGGTTACCAATGAGCAGTTCTTC.

The rearrangement links TRBV28 to TRBJ2-1; 7 nucleotides align to TRBD2. With 3 bases clipped from V and 9 bases from J, the junction kept 11 bases outside the gene matches. The CDR3 consists of 15 residues. Germline V lookup: CDR1 MDHEN, CDR2 SYDVKM. The CDR3 region is CASSFELVGGSEQFF. CDR3 sequence (DNA): TGTGCCAGCAGTTTTGAACTAGTGGGGGGGAGTGAGCAGTTCTTC.

This clonotype was recorded at least ten times. The chain is built from TRBV6-5 and TRBJ1-2; the D gene is possibly TRBD1 (6 bases). The CDR3 has 13 amino acids. V was clipped by 5 bases and J by 8 bases, with 15 bases between them. Germline-derived CDR1 and CDR2 are MNHEY and SVGAGI. The CDR3 protein is CASSSSGGEGYTF. The CDR3 DNA is TGTGCCAGCAGTAGCTCCGGGGGCGAGGGCTACACCTTC.

This clonotype has ten or more counts. The CDR3 here is CASSLEGGGPYTNTGELFF. In nucleotides, the CDR3 is TGTGCCAGCAGCTTAGAAGGCGGGGGGCCTTACACGAACACCGGGGAGCTGTTTTTT. V gene TRBV7-2 combines with J gene TRBJ2-2; 8 nucleotides match TRBD2. V was clipped by 1 base and J by 0 bases; unmatched bases: 10. Germline CDR1 is SGHTA and CDR2 is FQGNSA. This CDR3 has 19 amino acids.

At least ten counts were recorded for this clonotype. The V and J genes are TRBV14 and TRBJ1-2; D may be TRBD1 (5 bases). The CDR3 length is 15 residues. In germline, CDR1 is SGHDN, CDR2 FVKESK. The V gene lost 0 bases and the J gene lost 6 bases, with 14 bases spanning the gap. This CDR3 is CASSQDGRGADGYTF. The CDR3 DNA sequence: TGTGCCAGCAGCCAAGATGGGAGGGGCGCGGATGGCTACACCTTC.

This clonotype has only a few counts. The chain employs TRBV29-1 and TRBJ2-1, with no clear D. Per the germline V gene, CDR1 is SQVTM and CDR2 is ANQGSEA. This CDR3 region has 16 residues. V lost 0 bases to trimming and J lost 0 bases, with 12 bases between them. CDR3 nucleotide sequence: TGCAGCGTTGAAGACACTCCGCAGAGCTCCTACAATGAGCAGTTCTTC. Residues: CSVEDTPQSSYNEQFF.

About this clonotype itself: A clone one base away is much larger, so this may be a read error. J is TRBJ2-2 and V is TRBV5-1; D gene ambiguous. Germline V lookup: CDR1 SGHRS, CDR2 YFSETQ. This CDR3 spans 16 amino acids. This CDR3 is CTSSLVVTANTGELFF. In DNA, the CDR3 is TGCACCAGCAGCTTGGTTGTCACTGCGAACACCGGGGAGCTGTTTTTT.

This clonotype has a count of ten or more. The chain joins TRBV28 to TRBJ1-5; D unclear. Trimming left V 2 bases short and J 0 bases short, with 14 bases between. The CDR3 runs to 17 residues. Germline-derived CDR1 and CDR2 are MDHEN and SYDVKM. The CDR3 nucleotides are TGTGCCAGCAGTTTAGTTGGGGAACCCTATAGCAATCAGCCCCAGCATTTT. It encodes CASSLVGEPYSNQPQHF.

This clonotype was observed at least ten times. The rearrangement joins TRBV7-2 to TRBJ2-1; 10 bases align to TRBD2. The trim removed 3 bases at V and 5 bases at J, leaving 7 bases unmatched. CDR3 length: 16 residues. The germline gives CDR1 SGHTA, CDR2 FQGNSA. The CDR3 sequence: CASSLFASGGDNEQFF. CDR3 sequence (DNA): TGTGCCAGCAGCTTGTTTGCTAGCGGGGGTGACAATGAGCAGTTCTTC.

This chain joins TRBV6-5 and TRBJ2-2; 11 bases map to TRBD2. Germline V lookup: CDR1 MNHEY, CDR2 SVGAGI. The junction had 6 bases not matched to a gene; V was cut back by 0 bases and J by 6 bases. This CDR3 region has 17 residues. The CDR3 sequence: CASSYSGLAGPAGELFF. DNA for the CDR3: TGTGCCAGCAGTTACTCAGGACTAGCGGGCCCCGCCGGGGAGCTGTTTTTT.

The V gene is TRBV25-1, the J gene TRBJ1-2; D possibly corresponds to TRBD1 (6 bases). The CDR3 totals 15 residues. Trimming cost V 1 base and J 1 base, with 10 bases left between them. Germline V CDR1 and CDR2: MGHDK, SYGVNS. The DNA of the CDR3 is TGTGCCAGCAGTGAATCAGGGGCCCTTAACTATGGCTACACCTTC. Its translation: CASSESGALNYGYTF.

Many counts were recorded for this clonotype. J is TRBJ1-5 and V is TRBV7-8; 8 bases agree with TRBD1. Unmatched junction bases numbered 7, after V lost 3 bases and J lost 3 bases. This CDR3 is built from 16 residues. Germline CDR1 SGHVS, CDR2 FQNEAQ. CDR3 in amino acids: CASSFRTDRDNQPQHF. CDR3 bases: TGTGCCAGCAGCTTCCGGACGGACAGGGACAATCAGCCCCAGCATTTT.

As regards this clonotype: One junction end disagrees with the germline gene, perhaps due to a read error. The chain carries TRBV12-3 or TRBV12-4 and TRBJ2-1, with D unresolved. The CDR3 covers 13 residues. The CDR3 DNA follows: TGTGCCAGCACCCCCCACTCCAACAATGAGCAGTTCTTC. It codes for CASTPHSNNEQFF.

This chain's CDR3 is CASSRSRGQDATNEKLFF. For the CDR3, the DNA is TGTGCCAGCAGCCGATCCCGGGGGCAGGATGCAACTAATGAAAAACTGTTTTTT. The V and J genes are TRBV13 and TRBJ1-4; D is perhaps TRBD1 (6 bases). The ends were cut back, 5 bases at V and 0 bases at J, with 19 bases in the middle. This CDR3 contains 18 residues. CDR1 is PRHDT and CDR2 is FYEKMQ in the germline V gene (reference sequence).

This chain uses TRBV28 with TRBJ2-5; D gene uncertain. Trimming shortened V by 2 bases and J by 0 bases, and 10 bases separated the two germline ends. Germline V gene data show CDR1 as MDHEN and CDR2 as SYDVKM. The CDR3 totals 15 residues. The CDR3 sequence: CASSLAKWYQETQYF. CDR3 nucleotide sequence: TGTGCCAGCAGTTTAGCTAAATGGTACCAAGAGACCCAGTACTTC.